What follows is one T cell receptor beta chain and its context. The data originate from a study of control samples from healthy donors and cancer patients. Trimming stripped 1 base from V and 4 bases from J, with 10 bases between. The CDR3 is 14 residues long. The germline CDR1 and CDR2 sequences are SEHNR and FQNEAQ (reference sequence). Assay used: immunoSEQ multiplex PCR; TCRdb lists only in-frame clones, some missing. This table holds some 95,000 clones, 80% to 90% found once. The sample taken for sequencing was blood. The TCR sequence derives from a man younger than 40 in good health. The chain employs TRBV7-9 and TRBJ2-5; D is unclear. The CDR3 nucleotides read TGTGCCAGCAGCTTAGACCCACAGCCAGAGACCCAGTACTTC. This gives the protein CASSLDPQPETQYF.